This is a list of T cell receptor beta chains from one sample in a study of blood T cells in healthy people across ages. TCRdb ran MiXCR on the 5' RACE reads and lists one entry per CDR3 protein. Of about 600,000 distinct CDR3 sequences listed, 40% to 55% were seen once; the top ten hold under 30%. Specimen: blood. The receptors derive from a man older than 75 in good health. Each CDR3 is given with its conserved first and last residue. D genes are given only for firm matches. Clone size appears in some rows only: once, few, many, or a class for an expanded clone.

v_call	d_call	j_call	clone_size	cdr3_length	cdr3_aa	cdr3_nt
TRBV20-1	.	TRBJ2-1	.	12	CSARAPPLAQFF	TGCAGTGCTAGAGCCCCCCCACTCGCGCAGTTCTTC
TRBV6-6	.	TRBJ1-5	many	13	CASSYLGNQPQHF	TGTGCCAGCAGTTACCTAGGTAATCAGCCCCAGCATTTT
TRBV7-9	TRBD1	TRBJ1-2	few	16	CASSRDRGPVIDGYTF	TGTGCCAGCAGCCGCGACAGGGGCCCCGTCATCGATGGCTACACCTTC
TRBV6-6	.	TRBJ2-2	few	16	CASSWVTGEGRGELFF	TGTGCCAGCAGTTGGGTGACGGGAGAAGGCAGGGGGGAGCTGTTTTTT
TRBV7-8	.	TRBJ1-6	.	14	CASSLSVEGSPLHF	TGTGCCAGCAGCTTATCCGTTGAAGGTTCACCCCTCCACTTT
TRBV20-1	TRBD1	TRBJ1-2	few	16	CSAPRAQGGDNYGYTF	TGCAGTGCTCCTCGTGCGCAGGGGGGTGATAACTATGGCTACACCTTC
TRBV2	TRBD1	TRBJ2-7	.	16	CASSEMVGTGGDEQYF	TGTGCCAGCAGTGAAATGGTCGGGACAGGGGGCGACGAGCAGTACTTC
TRBV15	.	TRBJ1-2	.	15	CATSRDYPGSYGYTF	TGTGCCACCAGCAGAGATTACCCGGGTTCCTATGGCTACACCTTC
TRBV6-2/TRBV6-3	.	TRBJ2-7	.	14	CASRRVGRFDEQYF	TGTGCCAGCCGTCGGGTGGGGCGGTTTGACGAGCAGTACTTC
TRBV20-1	.	TRBJ1-4	few	14	CSARQGSANEKLFF	TGCAGTGCTAGACAGGGGTCCGCTAATGAAAAACTGTTTTTT
TRBV29-1	TRBD2	TRBJ2-1	once	18	CSVEGLAGASGRRNEQFF	TGCAGCGTTGAAGGGCTAGCGGGGGCCTCTGGACGACGCAATGAGCAGTTCTTC
TRBV7-9	.	TRBJ2-4	.	13	CAGSLGAGNIQYF	TGTGCCGGCAGCTTAGGTGCGGGGAACATTCAGTACTTC
TRBV3-1	.	TRBJ1-1	.	14	CASSQETENTEAFF	TGTGCCAGCAGCCAAGAAACAGAGAACACTGAAGCTTTCTTT
TRBV4-3	TRBD1	TRBJ2-7	few	15	CASSQEPGQGYEQYF	TGCGCCAGCAGCCAAGAGCCGGGACAGGGATACGAGCAGTACTTC
TRBV20-1	TRBD2	TRBJ2-1	.	17	CSARERGAGGQYNEQFF	TGCAGTGCTAGAGAACGGGGAGCGGGGGGGCAATACAATGAGCAGTTCTTC
TRBV3-1	TRBD2	TRBJ2-1	.	15	CASSSRGAGGVEQFF	TGTGCCAGCAGCTCCCGGGGAGCGGGGGGAGTTGAGCAGTTCTTC
TRBV29-1	.	TRBJ2-6	few	11	CSVEDPVVLTF	TGCAGCGTTGAAGATCCTGTCGTCCTGACTTTC
TRBV12-3/TRBV12-4	.	TRBJ2-5	.	13	CASSQASAETQYF	TGTGCCAGCAGTCAAGCTAGCGCGGAGACCCAGTACTTC
TRBV29-1	TRBD1	TRBJ2-7	few	13	CSAQTGAAYEQYF	TGCAGCGCCCAGACAGGGGCGGCCTACGAGCAGTACTTC
TRBV7-3	.	TRBJ2-5	.	13	CASRGTSQETQYF	TGTGCCAGCAGAGGGACTTCACAAGAGACCCAGTACTTC
TRBV12-3/TRBV12-4	TRBD1	TRBJ1-5	.	16	CASSLPGDRGPQPQHF	TGTGCCAGCAGTTTACCCGGGGACAGGGGGCCTCAGCCCCAGCATTTT
TRBV20-1	TRBD1	TRBJ2-3	.	15	CSARSPGQSTDTQYF	TGCAGTGCTAGGTCTCCGGGACAGAGCACAGATACGCAGTATTTT
TRBV12-3/TRBV12-4	.	TRBJ1-6	few	14	CASSLVGPRSPLHF	TGTGCCAGCAGTTTAGTGGGGCCTAGGTCACCCCTCCACTTT
TRBV20-1	.	TRBJ2-7	.	12	CSARDQVAEQYF	TGCAGTGCTAGAGATCAGGTAGCCGAGCAGTACTTC
TRBV7-2	.	TRBJ2-1	few	15	CASSLGLVSYNEQFF	TGTGCCAGCAGCTTAGGTTTGGTTTCCTACAATGAGCAGTTCTTC
TRBV7-2	.	TRBJ2-1	.	16	CASSPGPSPPYNEQFF	TGTGCCAGCAGCCCAGGGCCATCCCCCCCTTACAATGAGCAGTTCTTC
TRBV7-2	TRBD2	TRBJ2-3	.	16	CANRLAGGSGTDTQYF	TGTGCCAACAGACTAGCGGGAGGGTCAGGCACAGATACGCAGTATTTT
TRBV29-1	.	TRBJ2-3	.	13	CSVTLTDTDTQYF	TGCAGCGTTACCCTGACTGACACAGATACGCAGTATTTT
TRBV29-1	.	TRBJ2-3	.	12	CSGDPNTDTQYF	TGCAGTGGAGACCCTAACACAGATACGCAGTATTTT
TRBV28	TRBD1	TRBJ1-4	.	16	CASSLWGTGENEKLFF	TGTGCCAGCAGTTTATGGGGGACAGGGGAAAATGAAAAACTGTTTTTT
TRBV4-1	TRBD1	TRBJ1-4	few	16	CASSPRPGTGNEKLFF	TGCGCCAGCAGCCCCAGGCCCGGGACAGGAAATGAAAAACTGTTTTTT
TRBV12-3/TRBV12-4	.	TRBJ1-5	.	12	CASSFEVDPQHF	TGTGCCAGCAGTTTTGAAGTGGACCCCCAGCATTTT
TRBV4-1	.	TRBJ1-4	.	16	CASSPPRGAGLRKLFF	TGCGCCAGCAGCCCTCCCCGCGGGGCCGGGCTCCGAAAACTGTTTTTT
TRBV5-1	.	TRBJ2-3	once	13	CASTPQNTDTQYF	TGCGCCAGCACCCCGCAGAACACAGATACGCAGTATTTT
TRBV7-2	.	TRBJ1-1	.	13	CASSLRLGQQAFF	TGTGCCAGCAGCTTAAGACTGGGACAACAAGCTTTCTTT
TRBV29-1	TRBD1	TRBJ2-7	.	13	CSVLLTGAGEQYF	TGCAGCGTGCTACTGACAGGGGCGGGCGAGCAGTACTTC
TRBV3-1	TRBD2	TRBJ2-3	.	17	CASSPWLAGGVRDTQYF	TGTGCCAGCAGCCCCTGGTTAGCGGGAGGGGTCCGAGATACGCAGTATTTT
TRBV3-1	TRBD1	TRBJ1-2	.	15	CASSQQGTGSYGYTF	TGTGCCAGCAGCCAACAGGGGACAGGTAGCTATGGCTACACCTTC
TRBV5-1	TRBD1	TRBJ2-3	few	15	CASSFGTGVPDTQYF	TGCGCCAGCAGCTTTGGGACAGGGGTTCCAGATACGCAGTATTTT
TRBV3-1	.	TRBJ1-4	.	15	CASSHGGGRFEKLFF	TGTGCCAGCAGCCACGGCGGGGGCCGCTTTGAAAAACTGTTTTTT
TRBV6-6	.	TRBJ1-6	.	15	CASTGGWGDNSPLHF	TGTGCCAGCACCGGAGGTTGGGGGGATAATTCACCCCTCCACTTT
TRBV5-5	.	TRBJ2-7	few	14	CASSLEFGIYEQYF	TGTGCCAGCAGCTTGGAATTCGGTATATACGAGCAGTACTTC
TRBV20-1	.	TRBJ1-4	.	13	CSAEGITNEKLFF	TGCAGTGCCGAGGGGATTACTAATGAAAAACTGTTTTTT
TRBV20-1	.	TRBJ2-4	.	15	CSASLGGDSKNIQYF	TGCAGTGCTAGTTTGGGCGGGGATTCCAAAAACATTCAGTACTTC
TRBV27	.	TRBJ1-6	.	15	CASSSRGVMNSPLHF	TGTGCCAGCAGTTCGAGGGGAGTAATGAATTCACCCCTCCACTTT
TRBV6-5	.	TRBJ2-1	.	17	CASSYSIAGLPVDEQFF	TGTGCCAGCAGTTACTCGATTGCGGGACTGCCCGTGGATGAGCAGTTCTTC
TRBV12-3/TRBV12-4	TRBD1	TRBJ1-1	.	12	CASTLTGAEAFF	TGTGCCAGCACCCTAACAGGGGCTGAAGCTTTCTTT
TRBV6-2/TRBV6-3	TRBD2	TRBJ2-1	.	16	CASSPSASGGARKQFF	TGTGCCAGCAGCCCCTCGGCGAGCGGGGGGGCCAGGAAGCAGTTCTTC
TRBV10-3	.	TRBJ1-2	.	14	CAIYSPGADYGYTF	TGTGCCATCTATAGCCCGGGGGCGGACTATGGCTACACCTTC
TRBV12-3/TRBV12-4	.	TRBJ2-7	.	12	CASQQGSYEQYF	TGTGCCAGCCAACAGGGATCCTACGAGCAGTACTTC
TRBV12-3/TRBV12-4	TRBD2	TRBJ2-3	.	16	CASSLRASGGTDTQYF	TGTGCCAGCAGTTTGAGGGCTAGCGGGGGAACGGATACGCAGTATTTT
TRBV3-1	.	TRBJ2-7	few	13	CASSQEPTYEQYF	TGTGCCAGCAGCCAAGAACCGACCTACGAGCAGTACTTC
TRBV5-1	.	TRBJ2-3	.	15	CASSQVAGFTDTQYF	TGCGCCAGCAGTCAGGTGGCGGGTTTCACAGATACGCAGTATTTT
TRBV27	.	TRBJ2-5	.	15	CASSPLGGEGETQYF	TGTGCCAGCAGTCCTCTAGGGGGAGAGGGAGAGACCCAGTACTTC
TRBV20-1	.	TRBJ1-2	.	12	CSASLDSYGYTF	TGCAGTGCTAGTTTGGACTCCTATGGCTACACCTTC
TRBV9	.	TRBJ2-3	.	15	CASSRGDSRTDTQYF	TGTGCCAGCAGCCGGGGGGACAGTCGCACAGATACGCAGTATTTT
TRBV28	.	TRBJ2-1	few	16	CASSSRSVGSYNEQFF	TGTGCCAGCAGTTCGAGGTCGGTGGGCTCCTACAATGAGCAGTTCTTC
TRBV7-2	.	TRBJ1-3	.	15	CASSLGWGAGNTIYF	TGTGCCAGCAGCTTAGGATGGGGGGCCGGAAACACCATATATTTT